The clone carrying this T cell receptor beta chain was recorded many times. A much larger clone lies one base from this, so it may be a read error. CDR1 and CDR2 (germline): MNHEY, SVGAGI. V was cut by 2 bases and J by 4 bases, with 5 bases left in between. This CDR3 has 12 residues. This sample stems from a study of Graves' ophthalmopathy and Graves' hyperthyroidism. RNA served as the template for amplifying TCR beta CDR3 regions. HTBI primers served in a first-round RT-PCR, which a second-round multiplex PCR followed. Via MiXCR, TCRdb re-called the multiplex PCR reads, giving one row per CDR3 protein. The sample yields 350,000 to 400,000 distinct CDR3 sequences, 15% seen once.

The rearrangement joins TRBV6-5 to TRBJ1-1; no definite D call. This TCR came from a woman aged 18-29 years with stable Graves' hyperthyroidism. The sample was peripheral blood. The CDR3 nucleotides are TGTGCCAGCAGTTACGCGGGCACTGAAGCTTTCTTT. It translates to CASSYAGTEAFF.